Listed below are T cell receptor beta chains from one sample, sequenced in a study of T cell responses to AZD1222 COVID-19 vaccine. The method was immunoSEQ multiplex PCR; TCRdb's version includes in-frame clones alone and lacks a portion of them. The table records approximately 70,000 clones, roughly 89% of them present only once. The material was peripheral blood, obtained on day 0 of AZD1222 vaccination. The receptors were gathered from an adult in good health. Each CDR3 is given with its conserved first and last residue. D genes are given only for firm matches.

TRBJ2-5 | TRBD2 | TRBV18 | CASSPSRLASQETQYF
TRBJ2-5 | NA | TRBV2 | CASSEISTQETQYF
TRBJ2-1 | NA | TRBV28 | CASSRDGNEQFF
TRBJ2-3 | NA | TRBV9 | CASNEGLSTDTQYF
TRBJ1-4 | NA | TRBV5-6 | CASSLGGGEKLFF
TRBJ2-1 | NA | TRBV12-3/TRBV12-4 | CASSSTPNNEQFF
TRBJ2-7 | NA | TRBV7-8 | CASSPIGRSSYEQYF
TRBJ2-1 | NA | TRBV5-4 | CASSFRGSSYNEQFF
TRBJ1-2 | NA | TRBV6-1 | CASSERTRAVGGYTF
TRBJ2-1 | NA | TRBV28 | CASSLRTYNEQFF
TRBJ2-3 | TRBD2 | TRBV13 | CASSPPGVRGGPTDTQYF
TRBJ2-7 | NA | TRBV5-1 | CASREGPSLYEQYF
TRBJ2-5 | NA | TRBV2 | CASREGTVQETQYF
TRBJ2-5 | TRBD2 | TRBV3-1/TRBV3-2 | CASSRQTSAETQYF
TRBJ1-1 | NA | TRBV9 | CASSVATSGYEAFF
TRBJ2-1 | TRBD2 | TRBV10-3 | CAISVWGGNEQFF
TRBJ1-5 | NA | TRBV5-8 | CASSRAGYNQPQHF
TRBJ1-1 | NA | TRBV6-4 | CASSERAENTEAFF
TRBJ2-1 | TRBD1 | TRBV6-2/TRBV6-3 | CASSYPRGQVGGEQFF
TRBJ1-2 | NA | TRBV7-9 | CASSPPGTLKGYNYGYTF
TRBJ1-2 | NA | TRBV13 | CASSLGPIRYGYTF
TRBJ2-3 | TRBD1 | TRBV6-1 | CASSELTGVLSVAYF
TRBJ1-2 | NA | TRBV2 | CASSGQSPYGYTF
TRBJ1-4 | NA | TRBV4-2 | CASSQEGRHNEKLFF
TRBJ1-2 | TRBD1 | TRBV7-3 | CASSSTGGERYGYTF
TRBJ1-5 | NA | TRBV6-1 | CASSELGAGSNQPQHF
TRBJ2-3 | NA | TRBV15 | CATSRDRNSGTDTQYF
TRBJ2-7 | NA | TRBV30 | CAWSVRGVEYF
TRBJ2-1 | NA | TRBV7-9 | CASSTAGTYNEQFF
TRBJ1-2 | NA | TRBV28 | CASTYKIPYGYTF
TRBJ1-1 | NA | TRBV7-2 | CASSSNYGNTEAFF
TRBJ2-1 | NA | TRBV2 | CASSLNRENEQFF
TRBJ2-3 | TRBD1 | TRBV20-1 | CSASGADRRTDTQYF
TRBJ1-1 | NA | TRBV28 | CASSLTENTEAFF
TRBJ1-5 | NA | TRBV6-5 | CASVVPPQHF
TRBJ1-1 | NA | TRBV6-1 | CASSEGGSNTEAFF